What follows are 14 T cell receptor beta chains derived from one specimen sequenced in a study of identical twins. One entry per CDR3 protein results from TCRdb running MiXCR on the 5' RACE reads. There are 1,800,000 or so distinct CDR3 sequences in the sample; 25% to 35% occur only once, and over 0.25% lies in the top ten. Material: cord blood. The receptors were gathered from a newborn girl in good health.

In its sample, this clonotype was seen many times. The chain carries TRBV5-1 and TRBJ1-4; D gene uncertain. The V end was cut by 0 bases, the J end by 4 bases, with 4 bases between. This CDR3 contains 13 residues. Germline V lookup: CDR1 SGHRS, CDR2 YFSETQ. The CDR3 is CASSLGHNEKLFF. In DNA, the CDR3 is TGCGCCAGCAGCTTGGGACATAATGAAAAACTGTTTTTT.

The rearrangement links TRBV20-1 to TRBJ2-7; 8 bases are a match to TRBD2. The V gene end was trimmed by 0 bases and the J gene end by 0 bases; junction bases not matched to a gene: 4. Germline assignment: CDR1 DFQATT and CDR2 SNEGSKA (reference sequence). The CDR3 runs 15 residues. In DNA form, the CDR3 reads TGCAGTGCTAGAGATGAGGGGACTAGCTCCTACGAGCAGTACTTC. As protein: CSARDEGTSSYEQYF.

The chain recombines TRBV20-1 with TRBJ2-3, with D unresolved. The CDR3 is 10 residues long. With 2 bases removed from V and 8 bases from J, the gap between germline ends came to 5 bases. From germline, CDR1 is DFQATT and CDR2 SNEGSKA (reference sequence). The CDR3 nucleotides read TGCAGTGCTAGATTTGGTACGCAGTATTTT. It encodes CSARFGTQYF.

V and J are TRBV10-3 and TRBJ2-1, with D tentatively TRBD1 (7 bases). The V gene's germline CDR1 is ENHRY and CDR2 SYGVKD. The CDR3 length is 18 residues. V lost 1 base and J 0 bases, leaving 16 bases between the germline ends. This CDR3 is CAISEYLQGGGSYNEQFF. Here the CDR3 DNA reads TGTGCCATCAGTGAGTACCTTCAGGGGGGCGGCTCCTACAATGAGCAGTTCTTC.

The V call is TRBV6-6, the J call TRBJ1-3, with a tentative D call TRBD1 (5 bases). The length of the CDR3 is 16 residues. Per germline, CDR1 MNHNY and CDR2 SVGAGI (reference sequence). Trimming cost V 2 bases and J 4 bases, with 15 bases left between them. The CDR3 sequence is CASSYVGQGTGNTIYF. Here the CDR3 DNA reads TGTGCCAGCAGTTACGTGGGGCAGGGCACAGGAAACACCATATATTTT.

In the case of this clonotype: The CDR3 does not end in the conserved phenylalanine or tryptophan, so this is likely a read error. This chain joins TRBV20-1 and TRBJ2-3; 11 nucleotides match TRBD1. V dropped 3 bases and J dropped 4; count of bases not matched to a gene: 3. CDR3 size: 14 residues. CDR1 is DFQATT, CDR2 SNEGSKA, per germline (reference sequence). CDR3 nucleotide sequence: TGCAGTGCTAGCTCGGGACAGGGGGCAGATACGCAGTATTTA. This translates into CSASSGQGADTQYL.

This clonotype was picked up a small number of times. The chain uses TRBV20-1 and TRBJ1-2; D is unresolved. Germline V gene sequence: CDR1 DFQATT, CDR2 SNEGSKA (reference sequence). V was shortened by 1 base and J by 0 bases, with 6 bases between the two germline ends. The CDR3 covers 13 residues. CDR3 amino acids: CSARASANYGYTF. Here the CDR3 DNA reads TGCAGTGCTAGAGCCTCAGCTAACTATGGCTACACCTTC.

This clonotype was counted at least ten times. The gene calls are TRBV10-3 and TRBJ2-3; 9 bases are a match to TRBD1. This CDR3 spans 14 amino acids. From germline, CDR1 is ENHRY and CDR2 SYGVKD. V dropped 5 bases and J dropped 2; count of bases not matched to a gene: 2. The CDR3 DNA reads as TGTGCCATCAGTCGGGACAGGGCCACAGATACGCAGTATTTT. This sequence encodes CAISRDRATDTQYF.

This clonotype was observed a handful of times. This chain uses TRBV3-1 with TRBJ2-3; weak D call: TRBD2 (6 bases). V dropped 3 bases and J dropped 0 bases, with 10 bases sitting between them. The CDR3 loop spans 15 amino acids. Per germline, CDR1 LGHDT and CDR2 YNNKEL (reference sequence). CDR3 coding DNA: TGTGCCAGCAGCCACCTAGGGACTAGCACAGATACGCAGTATTTT. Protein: CASSHLGTSTDTQYF.

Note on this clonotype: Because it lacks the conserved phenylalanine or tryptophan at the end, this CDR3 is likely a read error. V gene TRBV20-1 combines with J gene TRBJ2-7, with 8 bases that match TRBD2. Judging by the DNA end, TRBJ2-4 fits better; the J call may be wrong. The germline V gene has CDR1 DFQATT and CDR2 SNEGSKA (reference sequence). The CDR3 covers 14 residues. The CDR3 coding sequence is TGCAGTGGCGCGACTAGCGCCCTCAAAAACATTCAGTACTTA. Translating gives CSGATSALKNIQYL.

The CDR3 bases are TGCAGTGCAGACAGGGGTCCCACTGAAGCTTTCTTT. Translating gives CSADRGPTEAFF. V is TRBV20-1 and J is TRBJ1-1; 8 positions match TRBD1. CDR3 length: 12 amino acids. The trim removed 6 bases at V and 4 bases at J, leaving 4 bases unmatched. The germline V gene encodes CDR1 DFQATT and CDR2 SNEGSKA (reference sequence).

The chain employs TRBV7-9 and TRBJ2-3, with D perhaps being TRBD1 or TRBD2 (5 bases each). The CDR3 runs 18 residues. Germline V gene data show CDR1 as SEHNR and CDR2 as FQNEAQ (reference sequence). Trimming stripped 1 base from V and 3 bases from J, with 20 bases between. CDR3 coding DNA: TGTGCCAGCAGCTTAGAGGGGTCTAGGGGAGCACGAACAGATACGCAGTATTTT. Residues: CASSLEGSRGARTDTQYF.

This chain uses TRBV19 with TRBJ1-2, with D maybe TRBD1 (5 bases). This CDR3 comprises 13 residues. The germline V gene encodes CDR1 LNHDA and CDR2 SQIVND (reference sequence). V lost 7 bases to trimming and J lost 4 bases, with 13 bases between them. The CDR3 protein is CASTHIDSYGYTF. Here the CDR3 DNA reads TGTGCCAGTACTCATATCGACAGCTATGGCTACACCTTC. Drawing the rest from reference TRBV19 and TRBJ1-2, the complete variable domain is DGGITQSPKYLFRKEGQNVTLSCEQNLNHDAMYWYRQDPGQGLRLIYYSQIVNDFQKGDIAEGYSVSREKKESFPLTVTSAQKNPTAFYLCASTHIDSYGYTFGSGTRLTVV.

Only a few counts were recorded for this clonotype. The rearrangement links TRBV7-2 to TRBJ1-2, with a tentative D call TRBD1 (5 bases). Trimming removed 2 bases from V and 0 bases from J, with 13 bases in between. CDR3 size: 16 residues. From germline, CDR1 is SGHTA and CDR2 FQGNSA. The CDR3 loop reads CASSLSAGGPNYGYTF. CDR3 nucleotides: TGTGCCAGCAGCTTATCCGCTGGGGGTCCTAACTATGGCTACACCTTC.